This TCR beta chain was recovered during a study of control samples from healthy donors and cancer patients. The data were produced by immunoSEQ multiplex PCR, yet TCRdb's version contains in-frame clones alone and is incomplete. The sample shows 45,000 to 60,000 clones, about four fifths of them seen only once. Trimming pared 9 bases from V and 0 bases from J, leaving 11 bases between. The CDR3 sequence is 13 residues long. Germline V gene data show CDR1 as SNHLY and CDR2 as FYNNEI. The clonotype was recovered from a man in his 70s in good health. The chain uses TRBV2 and TRBJ1-1; D is perhaps TRBD1 (6 bases). The material sequenced was blood. The CDR3 region has the DNA TGTGCCAGAGAAACAGGGCTGAACACTGAAGCTTTCTTT. This sequence encodes CARETGLNTEAFF.